This paragraph covers one T cell receptor beta chain sequence. Its antigen is as yet unknown. Germline V gene sequence: CDR1 SGHVS, CDR2 FQNEAQ. The CDR3 is made up of 17 amino acids. V gave up 6 bases and J gave up 0 bases; unmatched junction bases: 11. The time point: late sampling 161 to 241 days after vaccination in a few convalescent patients. Treatment noted: approximately nine-day PBMC culture with coronavirus spike peptide pools or control peptides (ViraFEST assay). TCR sequencing followed the expansion of antigen-specific T cells with peptide pools in ViraFEST. Replacement of half the medium with fresh IL-2 medium took place on days 3 and 7. Oncomine TCR Beta short-read sequencing was applied to DNA from cultured CD4+ T cells. One entry per CDR3 protein, called by TCRdb with MiXCR from the PCR reads. The sample records around 15,000 distinct CDR3 sequences, around 50% being singletons. This sample was included in a study of vaccination and CD4 T cells after COVID-19. Study as a whole: Convalescents were six males and four females, two of them Hispanic. From HCoV-229E, HCoV-OC43, HCoV-NL63 and SARS-CoV-2, overlapping spike peptides were used to stimulate the cells.

Source: CD4+ T cells from blood, cultured in vitro, taken about 7 months after SARS-CoV-2 vaccination. This chain connects TRBV7-8 to TRBJ1-5, with 7 positions matching TRBD1. This TCR was recovered from a human donor who had recovered from COVID-19. The CDR3 here is CASSTTHRGDSNQPQHF. Written as DNA, the CDR3 is TGTGCCAGCAGTACTACGCACAGGGGAGATAGCAATCAGCCCCAGCATTTT.